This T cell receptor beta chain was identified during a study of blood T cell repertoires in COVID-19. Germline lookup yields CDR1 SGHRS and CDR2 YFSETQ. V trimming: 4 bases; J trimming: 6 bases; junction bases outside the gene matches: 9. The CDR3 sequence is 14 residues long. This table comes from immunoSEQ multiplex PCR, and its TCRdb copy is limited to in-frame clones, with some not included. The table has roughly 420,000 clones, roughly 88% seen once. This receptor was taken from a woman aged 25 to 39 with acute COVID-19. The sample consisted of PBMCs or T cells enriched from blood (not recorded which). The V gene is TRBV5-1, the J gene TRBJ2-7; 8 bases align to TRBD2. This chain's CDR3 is CASSPGLANSEQYF. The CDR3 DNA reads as TGCGCCAGCAGCCCCGGACTAGCCAACTCCGAGCAGTACTTC.